This T cell receptor beta chain is drawn from a study of T cells of healthy individuals (dated by TCRdb to the late 2010s). Libraries were built with 5' RACE. Sequencer: Illumina MiSeq. Through fastp at Q25 and MiXCR, TCRdb rebuilt clones from the public reads, retaining in-frame beta chains. Every CDR3 protein is listed once, alongside the most common genes and DNA of its rows. The sample records roughly 87,000 distinct CDR3 sequences, roughly 18% of which are singletons. The top ten constitute 6.2% of the sample. For this chain, trimming is 3 bases at the V end and 5 bases at the J end, and the number of junction bases without a gene match is 3. Taken from the germline V gene, the CDR1 and CDR2 loops are SGHVS and FNYEAQ. Counted from cysteine to phenylalanine, this CDR3 has 13 amino acids. This entry keeps only the CDR3 DNA: 39 bases, framed from base 1. In the case of this clonotype: Its antigen is still unknown. Base qualities are not recorded, but no much larger clone differs from it by a single base.

The chain uses TRBV7-6 and TRBJ1-2, with TRBD1 identical over 7 junction bases. The receptor was derived from a human donor in good health. The DNA sequence reads TGTGCCAGCAGCTTGGGGACAGTTTATGGCTACACCTTC. The translation is CASSLGTVYGYTF. The full variable domain, with segments outside the CDR3 supplied by the reference TRBV7-6 and TRBJ1-2 proteins, appears as GAGVSQSPRYKVTKRGQDVALRCDPISGHVSLYWYRQALGQGPEFLTYFNYEAQQDKSGLPNDRFSAERPEGSISTLTIQRTEQRDSAMYRCASSLGTVYGYTFGSGTRLTVV.